Listed here are 19 T cell receptor beta chains from one sample, sequenced in a study of cytomegalovirus exposure and HLA in healthy donors. The study ran its PCR with 60 Vbeta and 13 Jbeta primers. Method: immunoSEQ multiplex PCR; TCRdb's copy keeps in-frame clones and lacks some. Of about 42,000 clones listed, 50% to 55% are singletons. The sequenced sample consisted of PBMCs. The source of these receptors is a human donor in good health.

Only a few counts were recorded for this clone. Written as DNA, the CDR3 is TGCGCCAGCAACTCCGGGACAGCTGGAAACACCATATATTTT. As protein: CASNSGTAGNTIYF. The rearrangement joins TRBV5-1 to TRBJ1-3; 7 nucleotides align to TRBD1. CDR1 and CDR2 (germline): SGHRS, YFSETQ. The CDR3 has 14 amino acids. Trimming cost V 6 bases and J 2 bases; bases outside gene matches: 5.

This clone qualifies as medium-sized. The chain joins TRBV2 to TRBJ2-1; TRBD2 agrees at 13 bases. Per germline, CDR1 SNHLY and CDR2 FYNNEI. This CDR3 comprises 15 residues. After removal of 7 bases from V and 6 bases from J, the junction contained 6 bases not matched to a gene. The CDR3, as DNA: TGTGCCAGCAAGACGGGACTAGCGGGATCCAATGAGCAGTTCTTC. Translated, it gives CASKTGLAGSNEQFF. Complete variable domain (other parts from reference TRBV2 and TRBJ2-1): EPEVTQTPSHQVTQMGQEVILRCVPISNHLYFYWYRQILGQKVEFLVSFYNNEISEKSEIFDDQFSVERPDGSNFTLKIRSTKLEDSAMYFCASKTGLAGSNEQFFGPGTRLTVL.

The chain recombines TRBV6-5 with TRBJ2-5; tentatively, D is TRBD2 (7 bases). Trimming pared 5 bases from V and 4 bases from J, leaving 17 bases between. There are 15 residues in the CDR3. Germline V gene lookup returns CDR1 MNHEY and CDR2 SVGAGI. This CDR3 reads CASSPGGGAGETQYF. CDR3 sequence (DNA): TGTGCCAGCAGTCCCGGTGGGGGGGCCGGAGAGACCCAGTACTTC.

This clone was picked up one time. The chain employs TRBV19 and TRBJ2-1, with a possible D match to TRBD2 (6 bases). Trimming pared 4 bases from V and 4 bases from J, leaving 11 bases between. Per the germline V gene, CDR1 is LNHDA and CDR2 is SQIVND (reference sequence). The CDR3 spans 14 residues. CDR3 DNA sequence: TGTGCCAGTAGTACGCCGGGACTTTACAATGAGCAGTTCTTC. Protein: CASSTPGLYNEQFF. The whole variable domain, filled in from reference TRBV19 and TRBJ2-1, reads DGGITQSPKYLFRKEGQNVTLSCEQNLNHDAMYWYRQDPGQGLRLIYYSQIVNDFQKGDIAEGYSVSREKKESFPLTVTSAQKNPTAFYLCASSTPGLYNEQFFGPGTRLTVL.

The chain uses TRBV18 and TRBJ1-2; 9 nucleotides match TRBD1. The CDR3 loop spans 16 amino acids. J gave up 5 bases and V 3 bases, and 10 bases lay outside the gene matches. The V gene's germline CDR1 is KGHSH and CDR2 LQKENI. In nucleotides, the CDR3 is TGTGCCAGCTCACCGCAAGAGACAGGGGGATGGTATGGCTACACCTTC. Translated, it gives CASSPQETGGWYGYTF.

The chain employs TRBV7-2 and TRBJ1-1; TRBD1 matches at 8 bases. Germline CDR1 SGHTA, CDR2 FQGNSA. V lost 1 base to trimming and J lost 10 bases; unmatched junction nucleotides: 14. There are 16 residues in the CDR3. CDR3 protein: CASSLDQGQGAWGAFF. CDR3 bases: TGTGCCAGCAGCTTAGATCAGGGGCAGGGGGCCTGGGGAGCTTTCTTT. Full variable domain (remainder filled in from reference TRBV7-2 and TRBJ1-1): GAGVSQSPSNKVTEKGKDVELRCDPISGHTALYWYRQSLGQGLEFLIYFQGNSAPDKSGLPSDRFSAERTGGSVSTLTIQRTQQEDSAVYLCASSLDQGQGAWGAFFGQGTRLTVV.

V is TRBV28 and J is TRBJ2-7, with 9 bases identical to TRBD2. This CDR3 contains 17 residues. CDR1 and CDR2 (germline): MDHEN, SYDVKM. V lost 5 bases and J lost 2; bases outside the gene matches: 13. CDR3 in DNA: TGTGCCAGCAGTCCCCCGGAGATAGCGGGGGTAACCTACGAGCAGTACTTC. Encoded protein: CASSPPEIAGVTYEQYF.

V usage is TRBV30 and J usage is TRBJ2-3, with 13 positions matching TRBD2. Germline CDR1 GTSNPN, CDR2 SVGIG (reference sequence). The CDR3 has 17 residues. After removal of 2 bases from V and 3 bases from J, the junction contained 8 bases not matched to a gene. CDR3 DNA: TGTGCCTGGAGTAAGGGGACTAGCGGGATCCTAACAGATACGCAGTATTTT. This sequence encodes CAWSKGTSGILTDTQYF.

The rearrangement links TRBV29-1 to TRBJ2-5, with TRBD1 as a possible D gene (6 bases). The J call may be in error: the DNA end matches TRBJ2-7 better. Looked up from germline, CDR1 is SQVTM and CDR2 is ANQGSEA. The CDR3 runs to 12 residues. The CDR3: CSVEGQAYEQYF. The CDR3 nucleotides are TGCAGCGTTGAAGGACAGGCCTACGAGCAGTACTTC.

This clone was counted once. Written as DNA, the CDR3 is TGCGCCAGCAGCACCCGGACAGGGGGCACAGATACGCAGTATTTT. Protein: CASSTRTGGTDTQYF. The chain links TRBV5-1 to TRBJ2-3; 9 bases are shared with TRBD1. The CDR3 loop spans 15 amino acids. The trim removed 4 bases at V and 1 base at J, leaving 4 bases unmatched. Germline CDR1 reads SGHRS; CDR2 reads YFSETQ.

A few counts support this clone. The chain recombines TRBV6-1 with TRBJ2-5; no clear D gene. Germline V gives CDR1 MNHNS, CDR2 SASEGT. This CDR3 region has 11 residues. Trimming pared 2 bases from V and 7 bases from J, leaving 5 bases between. CDR3 DNA: TGTGCCAGCAGTGAACGGTTGACCCAGTACTTC. Its translation is CASSERLTQYF.

The J gene is TRBJ1-2, the V gene TRBV6-6, with 7 bases that match TRBD1. The CDR3 spans 14 residues. Germline trimming cut 8 bases from V and 3 bases from J; bases unmatched to any gene: 9. Germline V lookup: CDR1 MNHNY, CDR2 SVGAGI (reference sequence). The CDR3 DNA is TGTGCCAGCCAAGGGCAGGGGGTATACTATGGCTACACCTTC. This encodes CASQGQGVYYGYTF.

The V gene is TRBV21-1, the J gene TRBJ2-1; TRBD2, the table's D call, lacks a check against the DNA. TRBV21-1 is noted as a pseudogene. CDR3 length: 19 residues. The CDR3 is CASSKPFGGVRETDNEQFF. The DNA for the CDR3 is TGTGCCAGCAGCAAACCCTTCGGGGGGGTTCGGGAGACGGACAATGAGCAGTTCTTC.

The rearrangement uses TRBV19 and TRBJ1-2; maybe TRBD1 (6 bases). CDR1 is LNHDA, CDR2 SQIVND, per germline (reference sequence). Trimming left V 7 bases short and J 2 bases short, with 11 bases between. The length of the CDR3 is 13 residues. The CDR3 nucleotides are TGTGCCAGTACCCCGGGACACAACTATGGCTACACCTTC. This sequence encodes CASTPGHNYGYTF.

The chain recombines TRBV28 with TRBJ1-6, with D tentatively TRBD1 (6 bases). In germline, CDR1 is MDHEN, CDR2 SYDVKM. This CDR3 region has 15 residues. Trimming stripped 2 bases from V and 7 bases from J, with 12 bases between. In DNA, the CDR3 is TGTGCCAGCAGTTTACGGTCTACAGGGAATTCACCCCTCCACTTT. Translating it yields CASSLRSTGNSPLHF.

The CDR3 sequence is CASSQDQTARYGYTF. CDR3 in DNA: TGCGCCAGCAGCCAAGATCAAACAGCCCGCTATGGCTACACCTTC. The rearrangement links TRBV4-3 to TRBJ1-2; D not certain. Trimming stripped 0 bases from V and 4 bases from J, with 12 bases between. This CDR3 region has 15 residues. CDR1 LGHNA and CDR2 YSLEER come from the germline V gene.

The V and J genes are TRBV7-2 and TRBJ1-2, with a tentative D call TRBD1 (5 bases). Per germline, CDR1 SGHTA and CDR2 FQGNSA. This CDR3 has 15 residues. V lost 7 bases to trimming and J lost 5 bases, with 20 bases between them. The CDR3 DNA follows: TGTGCCAGCAACCTCAGCGGGGGGTGGCAGTATGGCTACACCTTC. It yields the protein CASNLSGGWQYGYTF.

The sample holds a few counts of this clone. This chain joins TRBV21-1 and TRBJ1-5; the table's D call TRBD1 went unverified against the DNA. TRBV21-1 is recorded as a pseudogene. The CDR3 covers 17 residues. CDR3 protein: CASSKWDRGTSNQPQHF. The CDR3 DNA reads TGTGCCAGCAGCAAATGGGACAGGGGTACTAGCAATCAGCCCCAGCATTTT.

This sequence joins TRBV7-2 and TRBJ1-1, with 7 bases that match TRBD1. The germline CDR1 and CDR2 sequences are SGHTA and FQGNSA. The V gene end was trimmed by 5 bases and the J gene end by 0 bases; junction bases not matched to a gene: 6. The CDR3 covers 15 residues. The CDR3 nucleotides read TGTGCCAGCAGCCTAAGGACAGGAGTGAACACTGAAGCTTTCTTT. It yields the protein CASSLRTGVNTEAFF.